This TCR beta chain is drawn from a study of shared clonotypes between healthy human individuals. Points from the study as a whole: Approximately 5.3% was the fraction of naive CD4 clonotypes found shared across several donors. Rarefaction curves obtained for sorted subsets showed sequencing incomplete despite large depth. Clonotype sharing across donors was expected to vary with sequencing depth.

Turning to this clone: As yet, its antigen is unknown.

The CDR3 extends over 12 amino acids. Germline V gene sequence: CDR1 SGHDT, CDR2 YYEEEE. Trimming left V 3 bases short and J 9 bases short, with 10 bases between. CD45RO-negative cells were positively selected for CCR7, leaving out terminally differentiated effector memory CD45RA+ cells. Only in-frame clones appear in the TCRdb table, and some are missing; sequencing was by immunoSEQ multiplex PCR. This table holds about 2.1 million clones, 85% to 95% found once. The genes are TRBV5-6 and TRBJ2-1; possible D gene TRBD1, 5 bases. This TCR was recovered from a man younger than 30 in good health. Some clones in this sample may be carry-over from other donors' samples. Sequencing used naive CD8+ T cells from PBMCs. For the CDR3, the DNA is TGTGCCAGCAGCTCGGACAATCGTGAGCAGTTCTTC. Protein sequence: CASSSDNREQFF.